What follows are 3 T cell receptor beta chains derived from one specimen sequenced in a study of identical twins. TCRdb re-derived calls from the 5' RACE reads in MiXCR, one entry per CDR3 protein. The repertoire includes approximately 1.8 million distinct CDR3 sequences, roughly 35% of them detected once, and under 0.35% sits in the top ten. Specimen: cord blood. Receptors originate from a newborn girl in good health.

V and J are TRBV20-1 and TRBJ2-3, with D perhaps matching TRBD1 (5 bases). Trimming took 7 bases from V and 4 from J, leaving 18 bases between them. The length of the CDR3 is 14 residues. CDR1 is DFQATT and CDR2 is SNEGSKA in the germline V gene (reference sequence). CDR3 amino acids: CSVLAREVADTQYF. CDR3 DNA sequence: TGCAGTGTCTTAGCCAGGGAAGTGGCAGATACGCAGTATTTT.

The CDR3 spells CASTLSGTYNEQYF. The CDR3 DNA sequence: TGTGCCAGCACCCTATCCGGGACTTACAATGAGCAGTACTTC. The chain carries TRBV27 and TRBJ2-7; D is perhaps TRBD2 (6 bases). V was shortened by 7 bases and J by 7 bases, with 20 bases between the two germline ends. The CDR3 runs to 14 residues. Germline values: CDR1 MNHEY, CDR2 SMNVEV (reference sequence).

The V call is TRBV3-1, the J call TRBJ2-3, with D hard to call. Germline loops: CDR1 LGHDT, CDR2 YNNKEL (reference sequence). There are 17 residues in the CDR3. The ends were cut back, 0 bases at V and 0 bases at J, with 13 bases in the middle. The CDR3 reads CASSQDRSRTSTDTQYF. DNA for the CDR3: TGTGCCAGCAGCCAAGATCGCTCTAGGACCAGCACAGATACGCAGTATTTT.